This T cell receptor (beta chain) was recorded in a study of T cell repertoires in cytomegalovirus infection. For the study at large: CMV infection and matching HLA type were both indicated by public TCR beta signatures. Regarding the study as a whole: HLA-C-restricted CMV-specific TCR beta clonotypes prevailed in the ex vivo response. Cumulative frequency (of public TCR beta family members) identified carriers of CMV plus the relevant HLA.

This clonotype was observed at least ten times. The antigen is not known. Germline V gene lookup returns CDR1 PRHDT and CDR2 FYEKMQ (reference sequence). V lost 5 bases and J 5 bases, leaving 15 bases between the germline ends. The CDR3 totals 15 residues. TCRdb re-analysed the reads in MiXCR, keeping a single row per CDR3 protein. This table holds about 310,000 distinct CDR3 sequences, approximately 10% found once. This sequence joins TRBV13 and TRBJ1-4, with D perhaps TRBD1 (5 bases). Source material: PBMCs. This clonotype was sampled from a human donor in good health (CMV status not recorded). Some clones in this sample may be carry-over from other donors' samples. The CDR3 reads CASSHRGGANEKLFF. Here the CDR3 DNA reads TGTGCCAGCAGCCACAGAGGTGGGGCGAATGAAAAACTGTTTTTT. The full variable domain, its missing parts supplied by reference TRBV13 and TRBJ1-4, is AAGVIQSPRHLIKEKRETATLKCYPIPRHDTVYWYQQGPGQDPQFLISFYEKMQSDKGSIPDRFSAQQFSDYHSELNMSSLELGDSALYFCASSHRGGANEKLFFGSGTQLSVL.